This section outlines one T cell receptor (beta chain) sequence together with its context. The data were taken from a study of blood T cell repertoires in COVID-19. At the level of the study: Both acute and convalescent COVID-19 samples were obtained from the United States, Italy and Spain. The cDNA or gDNA used as material had been derived from T cells, B-cell-depleted T cells, or PBMCs.

Per the study methods: Estimated nucleated cell counts came from reference gene primer amplification. Assay used: immunoSEQ multiplex PCR; TCRdb lists only in-frame clones, some missing. From that table come the V and J calls and clone size; the DNA was used to work out D and trimming. The repertoire includes approximately 84,000 clones, over 80% of them detected once, and roughly 28% sits in the top ten. CDR3 length: 15 amino acids. Looked up from germline, CDR1 is LGHDT and CDR2 is YNNKEL (reference sequence). V lost 1 base and J 0 bases, leaving 7 bases between the germline ends. This clonotype was obtained from a woman of 80 years or more with acute or convalescent COVID-19. The source material was peripheral blood. V usage is TRBV3-1 (or the pseudogene TRBV3-2) and J usage is TRBJ1-3, with no clear D. The CDR3 loop is CASSQVADSGNTIYF. The CDR3 DNA reads TGTGCCAGCAGCCAAGTAGCCGACTCTGGAAACACCATATATTTT.